This T cell receptor (beta chain) is from a study of cytomegalovirus exposure and HLA in healthy donors. CDR3 length equals 14 residues. With V trimmed by 7 bases and J by 8 bases, 11 bases remained unmatched. Germline V gene data show CDR1 as SGHRS and CDR2 as YFSETQ. The primer mix had 60 Vbeta and 13 Jbeta primers. Clones were read by immunoSEQ multiplex PCR, and TCRdb kept only the in-frame ones, dropping some. Of approximately 170,000 clones in the sample, 65% to 85% were seen once. The sequenced sample consisted of PBMCs. This chain links TRBV5-1 with TRBJ2-1; 8 bases match TRBD2. The receptor was isolated from a boy aged 2-15 years in good health and CMV-seronegative. The CDR3 loop reads CASGLSGSRDEQFF. The CDR3 nucleotides are TGCGCCAGCGGTTTAAGCGGGAGTAGGGATGAGCAGTTCTTC.